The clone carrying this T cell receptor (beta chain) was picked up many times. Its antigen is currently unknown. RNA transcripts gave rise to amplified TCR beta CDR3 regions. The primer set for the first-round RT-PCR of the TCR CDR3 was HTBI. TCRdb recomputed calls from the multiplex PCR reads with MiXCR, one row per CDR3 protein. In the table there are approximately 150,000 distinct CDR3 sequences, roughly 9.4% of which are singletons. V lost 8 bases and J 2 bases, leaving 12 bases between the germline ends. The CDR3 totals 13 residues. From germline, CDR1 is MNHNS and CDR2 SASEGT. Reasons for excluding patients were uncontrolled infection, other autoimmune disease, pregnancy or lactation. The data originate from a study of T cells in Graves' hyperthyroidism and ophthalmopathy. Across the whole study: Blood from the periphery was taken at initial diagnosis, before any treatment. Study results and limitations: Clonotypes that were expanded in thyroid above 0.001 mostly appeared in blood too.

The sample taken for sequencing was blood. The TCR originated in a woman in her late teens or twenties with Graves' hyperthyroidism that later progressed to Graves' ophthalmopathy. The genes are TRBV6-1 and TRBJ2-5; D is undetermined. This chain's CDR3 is CASQRTIQETQYF. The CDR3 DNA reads TGTGCCAGCCAAAGGACCATTCAAGAGACCCAGTACTTC.